What follows are 21 T cell receptor beta chains derived from one specimen sequenced in a study of T cell clonotyping in hematopoietic cell transplantation (dated by TCRdb to about 2021). Libraries were made using the immunoSEQ multiplex PCR assay. Entries here come from immuneACCESS through TCRdb and include only in-frame sequences with V and J called. Some clones fail to appear in such tables; in the studies checked, an unresolved V gene covers under half of the shortfall, and the cause of the remainder is unknown. This sample comprises more than 25,000 clones, about 70% of them detected only once. The top ten clonotypes cover approximately 6.2% of the sample. Explained via the paper, the time point label denotes: recipient sample about 28 days before transplant, after cytoreduction. Sequenced here: peripheral blood mononuclear cells, sampled before stem cell transplant. These receptors originate from a man aged 50 to 60 with myelodysplastic syndrome. Some clones in this sample may be carry-over from other donors' samples.

This rearrangement joins TRBV29-1 to TRBJ2-7; D is possibly TRBD1 or TRBD2 (5 bases each). The CDR3 length is 11 residues. Germline CDR1 reads SQVTM; CDR2 reads ANQGSEA. V lost 4 bases and J lost 12, with 16 bases in between. The CDR3 DNA follows: TGCAGCGTTGTCGACGGGGCAAGAGGGTACTTC. This gives the protein CSVVDGARGYF.

The V gene is TRBV7-9, the J gene TRBJ2-7, with D maybe TRBD1 (5 bases). Trimming cost V 5 bases and J 4 bases, with 15 bases left between them. CDR1 is SEHNR, CDR2 FQNEAQ, per germline (reference sequence). The CDR3 has 14 amino acids. The CDR3 DNA follows: TGTGCCAGCAGCCCAACGTTCAGGGTATACGAGCAGTACTTC. Its protein product is CASSPTFRVYEQYF.

The DNA of the CDR3 is TGTGCCAGCAGTGATTTGGGGGGCCCCTACGAGCAGTACTTC. Amino acids: CASSDLGGPYEQYF. The chain links TRBV25-1 to TRBJ2-7, with D perhaps being TRBD1 or TRBD2 (6 bases each). Per the germline V gene, CDR1 is MGHDK and CDR2 is SYGVNS. The V gene lost 3 bases and the J gene lost 2 bases, with 11 bases spanning the gap. There are 14 residues in the CDR3.

The gene calls are TRBV30 and TRBJ2-7; 7 bases match TRBD1. The CDR3 is made up of 13 amino acids. With V trimmed by 4 bases and J by 4 bases, 7 bases remained unmatched. Germline CDR1 is GTSNPN and CDR2 is SVGIG (reference sequence). In DNA, the CDR3 is TGTGCCTGGACTGAGGGGGCCGGATACGAGCAGTACTTC. Its translation is CAWTEGAGYEQYF.

This chain connects TRBV5-1 to TRBJ1-1, with D possibly TRBD1 on 6 matching bases. CDR1 and CDR2 (germline): SGHRS, YFSETQ. The CDR3 spans 15 residues. Trimming took 3 bases from V and 1 from J, leaving 13 bases between them. Here the CDR3 DNA reads TGCGCCAGCAGCTGGTACAGGGATGGGAACACTGAAGCTTTCTTT. Translated: CASSWYRDGNTEAFF.

The CDR3, as DNA: TGTGCCTGGAGTGTGGGCGGCAGCTCCTACGAGCAGTACTTC. Translating gives CAWSVGGSSYEQYF. The rearrangement uses TRBV30 and TRBJ2-7; D is ambiguous. V lost 0 bases and J lost 0, with 9 bases in between. Germline V gene data show CDR1 as GTSNPN and CDR2 as SVGIG (reference sequence). This CDR3 spans 14 amino acids.

This CDR3 is CTSSTGELFF. DNA of the CDR3: TGCACCAGCAGCACCGGGGAGCTGTTTTTT. The chain joins TRBV1 to TRBJ2-2. TRBV1 is a recognized pseudogene. The CDR3 runs to 10 residues.

This clone was observed once. The CDR3 loop is CASSFPGLALHF. The CDR3 region has the DNA TGTGCCAGCAGCTTCCCCGGGTTGGCCCTCCACTTT. The chain employs TRBV7-2 and TRBJ1-6; unclear D gene. The CDR3 consists of 12 residues. The germline V gene encodes CDR1 SGHTA and CDR2 FQGNSA. V was shortened by 3 bases and J by 14 bases, with 11 bases between the two germline ends.

The V gene is TRBV6-6, the J gene TRBJ2-1; the match to TRBD2 covers 13 bases. Germline values: CDR1 MNHNY, CDR2 SVGAGI (reference sequence). The trim removed 7 bases at V and 3 bases at J, leaving 6 bases unmatched. The CDR3 totals 16 residues. CDR3 sequence (DNA): TGTGCCAGCACCAAAGGGACTAGCGGGAACTACAATGAGCAGTTCTTC. Amino acids: CASTKGTSGNYNEQFF.

The rearrangement links TRBV14 to TRBJ1-2, with D perhaps TRBD1 (5 bases). The germline CDR1 and CDR2 sequences are SGHDN and FVKESK. The CDR3 sequence is 13 residues long. V lost 4 bases and J lost 6, with 12 bases in between. CDR3 sequence: CASSLTTGDGYTF. The CDR3 coding sequence is TGTGCCAGCAGCCTTACCACAGGAGATGGCTACACCTTC.

The rearrangement uses TRBV19 and TRBJ1-2, with no clear D. V was cut by 3 bases and J by 5 bases, with 16 bases left in between. Germline V lookup: CDR1 LNHDA, CDR2 SQIVND (reference sequence). The CDR3 is 15 residues long. CDR3 sequence (DNA): TGTGCCAGTAGTATGCGGTCCCTCTTTCATTATGGCTACACCTTC. Its protein is CASSMRSLFHYGYTF.

The chain combines TRBV6-1 with TRBJ2-1; TRBD2 agrees at 13 bases. Trimming cost V 2 bases and J 7 bases; bases outside gene matches: 5. Germline V gene data show CDR1 as MNHNS and CDR2 as SASEGT. This CDR3 contains 16 residues. CDR3 in DNA: TGTGCCAGCAGTGAATCGGAGACTAGCGGGAGGAATGAGCAGTTCTTC. Amino acid sequence: CASSESETSGRNEQFF.

The chain combines TRBV6-5 with TRBJ1-3, with D tentatively TRBD1 (5 bases). Germline V gene lookup returns CDR1 MNHEY and CDR2 SVGAGI. The CDR3 is 15 amino acids. Trimming pared 2 bases from V and 11 bases from J, leaving 19 bases between. The CDR3, as DNA: TGTGCCAGCAGTTACAGTGGAGTAACCGGGGGGGCCATATATTTT. It is translated as CASSYSGVTGGAIYF.

This chain links TRBV28 with TRBJ2-5; D is possibly TRBD2 (6 bases). The DNA matches TRBJ2-7 better at its end, which makes the J call doubtful. The CDR3 loop spans 14 amino acids. The germline V gene encodes CDR1 MDHEN and CDR2 SYDVKM. The CDR3 DNA follows: TGTGCCAGCAGCCCTAGCGTAGGGAGAAACGAGCAGTACTTC. Protein: CASSPSVGRNEQYF.

The chain couples TRBV30 to TRBJ1-2, with a tentative D call TRBD1 (5 bases). The CDR3 consists of 14 residues. V was shortened by 4 bases and J by 2 bases, with 14 bases between the two germline ends. The germline V gene has CDR1 GTSNPN and CDR2 SVGIG (reference sequence). CDR3 residues: CAWTSGALNYGYTF. CDR3 nucleotides: TGTGCCTGGACCTCCGGGGCCCTCAACTATGGCTACACCTTC.

The chain joins TRBV6-1 to TRBJ1-3, with D uncertain. The CDR3 is 12 amino acids. V dropped 8 bases and J dropped 5 bases, with 10 bases sitting between them. Germline V gene sequence: CDR1 MNHNS, CDR2 SASEGT. CDR3 sequence reads: CASVLARNTIYF. CDR3 DNA sequence: TGTGCCAGCGTCCTTGCGAGAAACACCATATATTTT.

The V gene is TRBV30, the J gene TRBJ1-1, with TRBD1 as a possible D gene (5 bases). CDR1 and CDR2 from the germline V gene are GTSNPN and SVGIG (reference sequence). The CDR3 runs 17 residues. V lost 4 bases to trimming and J lost 0 bases, with 21 bases between them. CDR3 region: CAWTPVGLPTVNTEAFF. The CDR3 DNA is TGTGCCTGGACGCCCGTCGGGCTGCCGACAGTGAACACTGAAGCTTTCTTT.

This sequence joins TRBV9 and TRBJ2-5; D perhaps matches TRBD1 (6 bases). Germline V gene sequence: CDR1 SGDLS, CDR2 YYNGEE. This CDR3 contains 15 residues. The V end lost 0 bases, the J end lost 4 bases, and 13 bases lay between the germline ends. The CDR3 loop is CASSVAVQGSETQYF. The CDR3 DNA sequence: TGTGCCAGCAGCGTAGCTGTACAGGGATCAGAGACCCAGTACTTC.

This clone came up a few times. The chain uses TRBV16 and TRBJ1-5; D unclear. The CDR3 is 16 amino acids. Looked up from germline, CDR1 is KGHSY and CDR2 is FQNENV. Trimming removed 1 base at V and 5 bases at J, with 15 bases between. The DNA for the CDR3 is TGTGCCAGCAGCCAATTGGGAACGGGGTCGGATCAGCCCCAGCATTTT. Its translation is CASSQLGTGSDQPQHF.

The chain couples TRBV6-1 to TRBJ2-1; D is possibly TRBD1 or TRBD2 (5 bases each). The CDR3 loop spans 14 amino acids. Germline CDR1 and CDR2: MNHNS and SASEGT. With 3 bases removed from V and 3 bases from J, the gap between germline ends came to 9 bases. Here the CDR3 reads CASSDFGGYNEQFF. CDR3 DNA: TGTGCCAGCAGTGACTTTGGGGGCTACAATGAGCAGTTCTTC.

This rearrangement joins TRBV5-6 to TRBJ2-7; D uncertain. With 5 bases removed from V and 7 bases from J, the gap between germline ends came to 16 bases. The CDR3 runs 13 residues. The V gene's germline CDR1 is SGHDT and CDR2 YYEEEE. As DNA, the CDR3 is TGTGCCAGCAGGTCCGCTGGTCCTCGGGAGCAGTACTTC. Translated, it gives CASRSAGPREQYF. Looking up the rest from reference TRBV5-6 and TRBJ2-7 gives the full variable domain: DAGVTQSPTHLIKTRGQQVTLRCSPKSGHDTVSWYQQALGQGPQFIFQYYEEEERQRGNFPDRFSGHQFPNYSSELNVNALLLGDSALYLCASRSAGPREQYFGPGTRLTVT.